A single sample is the source of the 13 T cell receptor beta chains below, sequenced in a study of T cells expressing NK-cell markers. TCRdb reprocessed the 5' RACE reads and keeps a single row for each CDR3 protein, giving no DNA. Its table records roughly 430,000 distinct CDR3 sequences. What was sequenced was blood T cells: a sorted CD56 or NKG2C T cell subset, CD4+ or CD8+ T cells, or bulk PBMC T cells (not recorded which). The origin of the receptors is a woman between 18 and 75 years old in good health.

V and J are TRBV30 and TRBJ2-6; TCRdb names TRBD1, which stays unverified in the absence of DNA. The germline V gene has CDR1 GTSNPN and CDR2 SVGIG (reference sequence). CDR3 length: 14 amino acids. The chain's CDR3 is CACGTGSGANVLTF.

The rearrangement links TRBV27 to TRBJ1-6. The germline V gene encodes CDR1 MNHEY and CDR2 SMNVEV (reference sequence). The CDR3 length is 16 residues. The CDR3 sequence: CASSFYGSSYNSPLHF.

The chain recombines TRBV7-2 with TRBJ2-3; there is no DNA to check the TCRdb D call of TRBD1. Germline loops: CDR1 SGHTA, CDR2 FQGNSA. The CDR3 loop spans 15 amino acids. The CDR3 here is CASSLFQGEADTQYF.

The V call is TRBV7-9, the J call TRBJ1-4; TCRdb selects TRBD1, and the lack of DNA leaves this call unchecked. Per the germline V gene, CDR1 is SEHNR and CDR2 is FQNEAQ (reference sequence). The length of the CDR3 is 12 residues. This chain's CDR3 is CAIQGVNEKLFF.

The gene calls are TRBV20-1 and TRBJ2-7; the D call of TRBD2 rests on TCRdb alone, since no DNA is present to check it. CDR1 and CDR2 from the germline V gene are DFQATT and SNEGSKA (reference sequence). The CDR3 is made up of 15 amino acids. The CDR3 here is CSARRLAGGSYEQYF.

This chain joins TRBV7-9 and TRBJ2-7; checking the TCRdb D call of TRBD1 is not possible without DNA. CDR1 is SEHNR, CDR2 FQNEAQ, per germline (reference sequence). This CDR3 has 12 amino acids. CDR3 loop: CASQGLTYEQYF.

The genes are TRBV5-1 and TRBJ1-4; TCRdb reports TRBD1, a call that lacks DNA to check it against. This CDR3 region has 15 residues. CDR1 is SGHRS, CDR2 YFSETQ, per germline. The CDR3 is CASSSFGAVQEKLFF.

The chain uses TRBV12-3 or TRBV12-4 and TRBJ1-5; lacking DNA, the TRBD1 call made by TCRdb goes unchecked. The length of the CDR3 is 13 residues. CDR3: CASSFVQGQPQHF.

The V call is TRBV21-1, the J call TRBJ2-1. TRBV21-1 counts as a pseudogene. The CDR3 runs to 15 residues. CDR3 residues: CASSKERVSYNEQFF.

The chain recombines TRBV6-5 with TRBJ2-5. Germline V CDR1 and CDR2: MNHEY, SVGAGI. This CDR3 contains 14 residues. The chain's CDR3 is CASSHPTSVATQYF.

The chain has TRBV5-5 and TRBJ2-5; the TCRdb call, TRBD1, lacks DNA for checking. This CDR3 is 13 amino acids long. The germline gives CDR1 SGHKS, CDR2 YYEKEE (reference sequence). CDR3 amino acids: CASRQGGEGTQYF. Filled out from reference TRBV5-5 and TRBJ2-5, the complete variable domain reads DAGVTQSPTHLIKTRGQQVTLRCSPISGHKSVSWYQQVLGQGPQFIFQYYEKEERGRGNFPDRFSARQFPNYSSELNVNALLLGDSALYLCASRQGGEGTQYFGPGTRLLVL.

The rearrangement joins TRBV12-3 or TRBV12-4 to TRBJ2-3; the D call of TRBD1 rests on TCRdb alone, since no DNA is present to check it. The CDR3 runs 13 residues. The CDR3 spells CASGQGSTDTQYF.

The chain couples TRBV20-1 to TRBJ2-3; TCRdb calls TRBD1, which cannot be checked without DNA. Germline V gene sequence: CDR1 DFQATT, CDR2 SNEGSKA (reference sequence). This CDR3 spans 14 amino acids. This chain's CDR3 is CSALGQGWTDTQYF.